This T cell receptor beta chain was obtained from a study of cytomegalovirus exposure and HLA in healthy donors. Study-wide results and limits: Earlier analysis found most TCR beta V segments productive about 87% or about 30% of the time.

This clone was recorded a few times. Its antigen is as yet unknown. Researchers ran the PCR with 60 Vbeta and 13 Jbeta primers. Generated by immunoSEQ multiplex PCR, the TCRdb table keeps only in-frame clones and is missing some. This sample has about 190,000 clones, with 65% to 75% found just once. The J segment lost 7 bases and the V segment lost 0 bases, leaving 4 bases of the junction unmatched. CDR1 and CDR2 (germline): SQVTM, ANQGSEA. The CDR3 sequence is 13 residues long. This sequence joins TRBV29-1 and TRBJ1-2, with TRBD1 identical over 8 bases. The material sequenced was PBMCs. This TCR was sampled from a man aged 30 to 39 in good health and CMV-seropositive. The CDR3, as DNA: TGCAGCGTTGAAGATCCAGGGGGCGCTGGCTACACCTTC. This translates into CSVEDPGGAGYTF.